Below, 21 T cell receptor beta chains from the same sample are listed, as sequenced in a study of T cell responses to AZD1222 COVID-19 vaccine. This table comes from immunoSEQ multiplex PCR, and its TCRdb copy is limited to in-frame clones, with some not included. Of roughly 150,000 clones in the sample, about 90% were seen once. Here the sequenced sample was peripheral blood, taken 28 days after the second AZD1222 dose. These TCRs come from an adult who received the AZD1222 COVID-19 vaccine.

The chain uses TRBV6-6 and TRBJ1-3; D is unresolved. Germline CDR1 reads MNHNY; CDR2 reads SVGAGI (reference sequence). CDR3 length: 16 residues. The V and J ends lost 6 bases and 2 bases respectively, with 17 bases between them. The chain's CDR3 is CASSPTRAPAGNTIYF. In DNA form, the CDR3 reads TGTGCCAGCAGCCCAACCCGGGCTCCAGCTGGAAACACCATATATTTT.

The count of this clone is one. The chain recombines TRBV10-3 with TRBJ1-2; possible D gene TRBD1, 6 bases. The CDR3 is 14 amino acids. V lost 6 bases to trimming and J lost 3 bases, with 14 bases between them. Germline CDR1 reads ENHRY; CDR2 reads SYGVKD. CDR3 sequence (DNA): TGTGCCATCAGGCCCACAGGGAGCGACTATGGCTACACCTTC. Residues: CAIRPTGSDYGYTF.

This clone was counted once. The V gene is TRBV18, the J gene TRBJ2-7, with D possibly being TRBD2 (6 bases). Germline values: CDR1 KGHSH, CDR2 LQKENI. V was shortened by 5 bases and J by 3 bases, with 8 bases between the two germline ends. The CDR3 has 12 amino acids. In DNA, the CDR3 is TGTGCCAGCTCAACCGGGAGCTACGAGCAGTACTTC. Translated, it gives CASSTGSYEQYF.

This chain connects TRBV29-1 to TRBJ2-2; 7 bases agree with TRBD1. The length of the CDR3 is 14 residues. Germline V CDR1 and CDR2: SQVTM, ANQGSEA. V lost 6 bases and J lost 0; bases outside the gene matches: 4. CDR3 in amino acids: CSVVGQANTGELFF. Written as DNA, the CDR3 is TGCAGCGTCGTAGGACAGGCGAACACCGGGGAGCTGTTTTTT.

This chain joins TRBV27 and TRBJ1-1; D is perhaps TRBD1 (6 bases). The CDR3 is 14 amino acids. With 4 bases removed from V and 0 bases from J, the gap between germline ends came to 9 bases. In germline, CDR1 is MNHEY, CDR2 SMNVEV (reference sequence). The CDR3 reads CASSSGTLNTEAFF. CDR3 bases: TGTGCCAGCAGTTCCGGGACACTGAACACTGAAGCTTTCTTT.

The chain combines TRBV5-4 with TRBJ2-1, with 8 bases aligning to TRBD2. This CDR3 has 15 amino acids. CDR1 and CDR2 from the germline V gene are SGHNT and YYREEE (reference sequence). Losses at the gene ends were 2 bases for V and 4 bases for J; bases not matched to a gene: 5. The CDR3 DNA reads as TGTGCCAGCAGCTTTCTGGGACTAGGTTACAATGAGCAGTTCTTC. Translated: CASSFLGLGYNEQFF.

This rearrangement joins TRBV7-6 to TRBJ1-4; 7 bases align to TRBD1. J lost 1 base, V lost 5 bases, and 7 bases had no gene match. Per the germline V gene, CDR1 is SGHVS and CDR2 is FNYEAQ. CDR3 size: 16 residues. CDR3 amino acids: CASSPGQVGTNEKLFF. In nucleotides, the CDR3 is TGTGCCAGCAGCCCTGGACAGGTCGGAACTAATGAAAAACTGTTTTTT.

The chain carries TRBV29-1 and TRBJ2-1, with 7 bases that match TRBD2. Germline V gene data show CDR1 as SQVTM and CDR2 as ANQGSEA. This CDR3 spans 12 amino acids. J lost 5 bases, V lost 8 bases, and 6 bases had no gene match. The CDR3 loop reads CSTRGSHNEQFF. The CDR3 nucleotides read TGCAGCACCCGCGGGAGTCACAATGAGCAGTTCTTC.

The V and J genes are TRBV7-2 and TRBJ1-2, with 9 positions matching TRBD1. This CDR3 spans 16 amino acids. The V gene's germline CDR1 is SGHTA and CDR2 FQGNSA. Losses at the gene ends were 5 bases for V and 5 bases for J; bases not matched to a gene: 12. CDR3 sequence reads: CASSRDNRDRVYGYTF. Here the CDR3 DNA reads TGTGCCAGCAGCAGAGACAACCGGGACAGGGTGTATGGCTACACCTTC.

V and J are TRBV28 and TRBJ2-7; 8 bases fit TRBD2. The CDR3 consists of 16 residues. V dropped 6 bases and J dropped 2; count of bases not matched to a gene: 12. Germline V gives CDR1 MDHEN, CDR2 SYDVKM. The CDR3 coding sequence is TGTGCCAGCAGACCCCCGCGGGGTAGCGGGGCCTACGAGCAGTACTTC. The encoded protein is CASRPPRGSGAYEQYF.

The chain has TRBV18 and TRBJ1-6; TRBD1 aligns across 7 bases. V shed 1 base, J shed 5 bases, and the junction held 2 bases outside the gene matches. The germline V gene has CDR1 KGHSH and CDR2 LQKENI. CDR3 length: 15 amino acids. This CDR3 reads CASSPQGADNSPLHF. The CDR3, as DNA: TGTGCCAGCTCACCACAGGGGGCGGATAATTCACCCCTCCACTTT.

The chain combines TRBV10-3 with TRBJ2-5; perhaps D is TRBD1 or TRBD2 (7 bases each). The CDR3 has 13 amino acids. V lost 3 bases and J lost 4, with 9 bases in between. CDR1 and CDR2 (germline): ENHRY, SYGVKD. The CDR3 DNA reads TGTGCCATCAGTGACAGGGGGGGAGAGACCCAGTACTTC. This encodes CAISDRGGETQYF.

This clone has just one count. V is TRBV5-1 and J is TRBJ2-2; tentative D call: TRBD1 (6 bases). CDR1 is SGHRS and CDR2 is YFSETQ in the germline V gene. V was clipped by 3 bases and J by 7 bases, with 19 bases between them. There are 16 residues in the CDR3. The CDR3 region has the DNA TGCGCCAGCAGCTCGGACAGCGGTGGGAGTATCGGGGAGCTGTTTTTT. Translating it yields CASSSDSGGSIGELFF.

V usage is TRBV6-5 and J usage is TRBJ2-7, with 9 bases that match TRBD2. Germline CDR1 is MNHEY and CDR2 is SVGAGI. V trimming: 6 bases; J trimming: 7 bases; junction bases outside the gene matches: 10. The CDR3 consists of 14 residues. This CDR3 reads CASRTSGRSGEQYF. The CDR3 DNA reads as TGTGCCAGCAGGACCAGCGGGAGGTCGGGGGAGCAGTACTTC.

The rearrangement uses TRBV28 and TRBJ2-1; D remains unclear. V shed 7 bases and J shed 3 bases, with 10 bases lying between them. Germline lookup yields CDR1 MDHEN and CDR2 SYDVKM. The CDR3 runs 13 residues. CDR3: CASMGPNYNEQFF. The CDR3 bases are TGTGCCAGCATGGGTCCGAACTACAATGAGCAGTTCTTC. Combining the CDR3 with reference TRBV28 and TRBJ2-1 gives the whole variable domain DVKVTQSSRYLVKRTGEKVFLECVQDMDHENMFWYRQDPGLGLRLIYFSYDVKMKEKGDIPEGYSVSREKKERFSLILESASTNQTSMYLCASMGPNYNEQFFGPGTRLTVL.

The gene calls are TRBV7-3 and TRBJ1-6; 7 nucleotides line up with TRBD1. The V gene's germline CDR1 is SGHTA and CDR2 FQGTGA. V shed 0 bases, J shed 8 bases, and the junction held 1 base outside the gene matches. The CDR3 contains 14 residues. The CDR3 sequence: CASSLTGGDSPLHF. CDR3 in DNA: TGTGCCAGCAGCTTAACAGGGGGCGATTCACCCCTCCACTTT.

The V call is TRBV7-9, the J call TRBJ1-6, with 7 bases that match TRBD1. J gave up 10 bases and V 0 bases, and 6 bases lay outside the gene matches. The germline V gene encodes CDR1 SEHNR and CDR2 FQNEAQ (reference sequence). This CDR3 spans 15 amino acids. The CDR3 DNA reads TGTGCCAGCAGCTTAGCGGCGGGACAGATATCACCCCTCCACTTT. As protein: CASSLAAGQISPLHF.

The chain combines TRBV9 with TRBJ1-1, with D uncertain. In germline, CDR1 is SGDLS, CDR2 YYNGEE. Trimming shortened V by 1 base and J by 0 bases, and 4 bases separated the two germline ends. The CDR3 runs 13 residues. CDR3 amino acids: CASSVSLNTEAFF. CDR3 coding DNA: TGTGCCAGCAGCGTATCTCTGAACACTGAAGCTTTCTTT.

The chain combines TRBV6-5 with TRBJ2-7, with 14 bases matching TRBD2. The CDR3 has 15 amino acids. CDR1 is MNHEY and CDR2 is SVGAGI in the germline V gene. The ends lost 6 bases at V and 0 bases at J; junction bases unmatched: 1. The CDR3 region has the DNA TGTGCCAGCAGGGGGACTAGCGGGAGCTCCTACGAGCAGTACTTC. Protein product: CASRGTSGSSYEQYF.

The chain has TRBV6-5 and TRBJ1-5; unclear D gene. The V end was cut by 6 bases, the J end by 5 bases, with 11 bases between. The length of the CDR3 is 13 residues. Germline assignment: CDR1 MNHEY and CDR2 SVGAGI. The CDR3 protein is CASSRSPDQPQHF. The CDR3, as DNA: TGTGCCAGCAGCCGAAGTCCGGATCAGCCCCAGCATTTT.

The gene calls are TRBV7-2 and TRBJ1-5, with 7 nucleotides matching TRBD1. The CDR3 is 15 residues long. Trimming took 5 bases from V and 3 from J; bases not matched to a gene: 7. Per the germline V gene, CDR1 is SGHTA and CDR2 is FQGNSA. The CDR3 nucleotides read TGTGCCAGCAGCGTCGGGACAGCAATCAATCAGCCCCAGCATTTT. It specifies CASSVGTAINQPQHF. Drawing the rest from reference TRBV7-2 and TRBJ1-5, the complete variable domain is GAGVSQSPSNKVTEKGKDVELRCDPISGHTALYWYRQSLGQGLEFLIYFQGNSAPDKSGLPSDRFSAERTGGSVSTLTIQRTQQEDSAVYLCASSVGTAINQPQHFGDGTRLSIL.